The rows below give T cell receptor beta chains drawn from one sample of a study of T-cell memory formation after mild COVID-19. From the 5' RACE reads, TCRdb called clonotypes with MiXCR, one entry per CDR3 protein. The sample includes about 260,000 distinct CDR3 sequences, around 8% of them seen just once. The sequenced sample consisted of PBMCs or a T cell subset sorted from them (not recorded which). The source of these receptors is a man aged 18-30 years who had mild COVID-19 (a few samples of this study predate the infection). Cell type and time point are not known. Both conserved end residues are part of each CDR3. Fields, in order: CDR3 protein, CDR3 DNA, CDR3 length, V gene, clone size, J gene, D gene. D genes are given only for firm matches. Clone size is given for some rows only: seen once, a few or many times, or a class if the clone is expanded.

cdr3_aa: CASSLARGDLMNTEAFF
cdr3_nt: TGCGCCAGCAGCTTGGCCAGGGGTGACCTCATGAACACTGAAGCTTTCTTT
cdr3_length: 17
v_call: TRBV5-1
clone_size: NA
j_call: TRBJ1-1
d_call: NA

cdr3_aa: CASSHHGLGYTF
cdr3_nt: TGTGCCAGCAGTCATCACGGCTTAGGCTACACCTTC
cdr3_length: 12
v_call: TRBV12-3/TRBV12-4
clone_size: few
j_call: TRBJ1-2
d_call: NA

cdr3_aa: CASSLSMMARGEKLFF
cdr3_nt: TGTGCCAGCAGCTTAAGTATGATGGCGCGAGGTGAAAAACTGTTTTTT
cdr3_length: 16
v_call: TRBV11-2
clone_size: few
j_call: TRBJ1-4
d_call: NA

cdr3_aa: CASSLERQTNGYTF
cdr3_nt: TGCGCCAGCAGCTTGGAAAGGCAGACCAATGGCTACACCTTC
cdr3_length: 14
v_call: TRBV5-1
clone_size: many
j_call: TRBJ1-2
d_call: NA

cdr3_aa: CASSLVQTNYGYTF
cdr3_nt: TGTGCCAGCAGCTTAGTCCAGACTAACTATGGCTACACCTTC
cdr3_length: 14
v_call: TRBV7-9
clone_size: few
j_call: TRBJ1-2
d_call: NA

cdr3_aa: CASSFPGGRGLSYEQYF
cdr3_nt: TGCGCCAGCAGCTTCCCCGGGGGCAGGGGCCTTTCCTACGAGCAGTACTTC
cdr3_length: 17
v_call: TRBV5-1
clone_size: few
j_call: TRBJ2-7
d_call: NA

cdr3_aa: CASSLALTGGLRNIQYF
cdr3_nt: TGTGCCAGCAGCTTAGCGCTGACAGGGGGCTTAAGGAACATTCAGTACTTC
cdr3_length: 17
v_call: TRBV7-8
clone_size: few
j_call: TRBJ2-4
d_call: TRBD1

cdr3_aa: CASSLVTPSYGYTF
cdr3_nt: TGTGCCAGCAGCTTAGTGACCCCCAGCTATGGCTACACCTTC
cdr3_length: 14
v_call: TRBV13
clone_size: NA
j_call: TRBJ1-2
d_call: NA

cdr3_aa: CASSLADTQDTQYF
cdr3_nt: TGCGCCAGCAGCCTAGCGGACACCCAGGATACGCAGTATTTT
cdr3_length: 14
v_call: TRBV5-1
clone_size: many
j_call: TRBJ2-3
d_call: TRBD2

cdr3_aa: CASSQFAGSAGANVLTF
cdr3_nt: TGCGCCAGCAGCCAATTCGCGGGGAGCGCTGGGGCCAACGTCCTGACTTTC
cdr3_length: 17
v_call: TRBV4-3
clone_size: NA
j_call: TRBJ2-6
d_call: NA

cdr3_aa: CASSLPGGGYTF
cdr3_nt: TGCGCCAGCAGCTTGCCTGGCGGGGGCTACACCTTC
cdr3_length: 12
v_call: TRBV5-1
clone_size: few
j_call: TRBJ1-2
d_call: NA